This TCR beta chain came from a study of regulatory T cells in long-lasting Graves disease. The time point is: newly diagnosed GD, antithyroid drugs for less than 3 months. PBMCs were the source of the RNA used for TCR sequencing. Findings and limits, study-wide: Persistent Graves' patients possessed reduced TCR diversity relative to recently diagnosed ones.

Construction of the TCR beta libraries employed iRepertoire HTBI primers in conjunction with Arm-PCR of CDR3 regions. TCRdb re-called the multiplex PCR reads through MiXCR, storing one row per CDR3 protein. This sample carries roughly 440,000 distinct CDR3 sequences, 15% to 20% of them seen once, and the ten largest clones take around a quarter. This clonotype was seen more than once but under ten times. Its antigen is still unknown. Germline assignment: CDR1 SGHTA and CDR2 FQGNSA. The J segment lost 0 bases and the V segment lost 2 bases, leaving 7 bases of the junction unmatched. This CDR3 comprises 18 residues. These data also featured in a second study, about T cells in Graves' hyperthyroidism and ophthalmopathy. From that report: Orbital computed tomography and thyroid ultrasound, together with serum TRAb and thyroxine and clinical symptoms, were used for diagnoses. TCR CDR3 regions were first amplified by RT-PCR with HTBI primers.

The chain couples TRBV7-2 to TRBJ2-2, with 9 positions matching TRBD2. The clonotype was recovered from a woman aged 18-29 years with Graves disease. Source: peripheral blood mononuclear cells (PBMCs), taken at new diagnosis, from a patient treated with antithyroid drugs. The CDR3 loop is CASSLQIAGGPNTGELFF. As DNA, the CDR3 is TGTGCCAGCAGCTTACAGATTGCGGGAGGGCCGAACACCGGGGAGCTGTTTTTT.